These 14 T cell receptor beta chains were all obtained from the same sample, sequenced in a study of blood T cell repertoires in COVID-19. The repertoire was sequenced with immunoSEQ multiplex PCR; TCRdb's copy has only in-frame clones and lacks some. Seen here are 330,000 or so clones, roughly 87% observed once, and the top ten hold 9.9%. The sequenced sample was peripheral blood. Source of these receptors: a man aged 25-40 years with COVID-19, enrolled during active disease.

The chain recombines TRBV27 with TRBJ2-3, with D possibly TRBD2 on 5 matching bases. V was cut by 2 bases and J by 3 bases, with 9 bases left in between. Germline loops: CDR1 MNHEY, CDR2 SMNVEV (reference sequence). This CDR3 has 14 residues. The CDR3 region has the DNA TGTGCCAGCAGTTTACGGGATGGTACAGATACGCAGTATTTT. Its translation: CASSLRDGTDTQYF.

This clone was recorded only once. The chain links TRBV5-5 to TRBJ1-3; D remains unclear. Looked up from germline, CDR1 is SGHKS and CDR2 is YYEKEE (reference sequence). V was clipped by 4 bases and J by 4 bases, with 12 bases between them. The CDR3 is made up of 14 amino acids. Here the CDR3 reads CASSTETLGNTIYF. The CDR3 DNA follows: TGTGCCAGCAGCACCGAAACTCTGGGAAACACCATATATTTT.

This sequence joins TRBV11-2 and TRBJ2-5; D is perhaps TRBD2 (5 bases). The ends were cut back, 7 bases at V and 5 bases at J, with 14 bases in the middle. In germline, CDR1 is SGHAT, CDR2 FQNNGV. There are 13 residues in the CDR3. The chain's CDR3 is CASTLTRRETQYF. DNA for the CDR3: TGTGCCAGCACTCTAACTAGACGGGAGACCCAGTACTTC.

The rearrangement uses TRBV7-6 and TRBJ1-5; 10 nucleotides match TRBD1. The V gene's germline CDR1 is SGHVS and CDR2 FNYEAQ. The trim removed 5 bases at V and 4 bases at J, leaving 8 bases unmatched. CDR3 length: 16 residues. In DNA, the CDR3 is TGTGCCAGCAGCCCGGGACAGGGGATTGGGAATCAGCCCCAGCATTTT. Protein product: CASSPGQGIGNQPQHF.

Here the CDR3 DNA reads TGCGCCAGCAGCTTAATAGGGCGGGACAATGAGCAGTTCTTC. It specifies CASSLIGRDNEQFF. The chain has TRBV5-1 and TRBJ2-1, with D maybe TRBD2 (5 bases). V was shortened by 2 bases and J by 5 bases, with 11 bases between the two germline ends. The germline CDR1 and CDR2 sequences are SGHRS and YFSETQ. The CDR3 is 14 amino acids.

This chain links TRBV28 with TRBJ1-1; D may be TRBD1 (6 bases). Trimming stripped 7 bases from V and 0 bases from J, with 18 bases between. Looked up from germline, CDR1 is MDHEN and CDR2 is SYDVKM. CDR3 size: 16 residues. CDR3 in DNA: TGTGCCAGCATGCAGCCCTGGGACACAATGAACACTGAAGCTTTCTTT. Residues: CASMQPWDTMNTEAFF.

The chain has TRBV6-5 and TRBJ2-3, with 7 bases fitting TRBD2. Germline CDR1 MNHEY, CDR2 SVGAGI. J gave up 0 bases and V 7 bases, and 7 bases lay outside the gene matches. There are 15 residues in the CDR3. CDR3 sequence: CASTFIAGSTDTQYF. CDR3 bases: TGTGCCAGCACCTTTATAGCGGGTAGCACAGATACGCAGTATTTT.

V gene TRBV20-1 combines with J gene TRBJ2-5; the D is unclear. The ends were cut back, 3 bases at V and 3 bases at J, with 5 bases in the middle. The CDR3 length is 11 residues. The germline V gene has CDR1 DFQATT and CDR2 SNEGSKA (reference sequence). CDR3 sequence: CSARYKETQYF. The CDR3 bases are TGCAGTGCTAGGTATAAAGAGACCCAGTACTTC.

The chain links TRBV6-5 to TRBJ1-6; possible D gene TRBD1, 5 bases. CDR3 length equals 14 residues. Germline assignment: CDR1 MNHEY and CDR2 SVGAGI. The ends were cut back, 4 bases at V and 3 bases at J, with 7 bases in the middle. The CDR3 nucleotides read TGTGCCAGCAGTTTAACAGGCTATAATTCACCCCTCCACTTT. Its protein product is CASSLTGYNSPLHF.

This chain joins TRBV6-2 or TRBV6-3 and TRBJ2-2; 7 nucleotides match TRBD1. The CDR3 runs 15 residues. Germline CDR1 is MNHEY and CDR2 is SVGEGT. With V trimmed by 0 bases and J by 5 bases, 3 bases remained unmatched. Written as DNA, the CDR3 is TGTGCCAGCAGTTACTCGCCACAGGGGACCGGGGAGCTGTTTTTT. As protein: CASSYSPQGTGELFF.

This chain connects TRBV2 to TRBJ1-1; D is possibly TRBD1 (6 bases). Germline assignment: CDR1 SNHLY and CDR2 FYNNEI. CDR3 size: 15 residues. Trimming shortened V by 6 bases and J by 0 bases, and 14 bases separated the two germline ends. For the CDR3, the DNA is TGTGCCAGCAGAGAAAGGACAGCCATGAACACTGAAGCTTTCTTT. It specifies CASRERTAMNTEAFF.

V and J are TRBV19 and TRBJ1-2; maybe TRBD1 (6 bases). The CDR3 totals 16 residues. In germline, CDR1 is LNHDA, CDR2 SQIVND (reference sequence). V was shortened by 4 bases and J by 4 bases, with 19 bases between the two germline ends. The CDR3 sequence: CASSTGPGQLPYGYTF. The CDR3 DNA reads TGTGCCAGTAGTACCGGACCGGGACAATTACCCTATGGCTACACCTTC.

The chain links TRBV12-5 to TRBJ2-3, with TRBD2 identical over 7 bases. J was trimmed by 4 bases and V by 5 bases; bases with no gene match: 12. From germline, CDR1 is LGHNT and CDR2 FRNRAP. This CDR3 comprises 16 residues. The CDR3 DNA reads TGTGCTAGTGGTGCCCATCCGGCGGGAGTTCCAGATACGCAGTATTTT. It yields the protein CASGAHPAGVPDTQYF.

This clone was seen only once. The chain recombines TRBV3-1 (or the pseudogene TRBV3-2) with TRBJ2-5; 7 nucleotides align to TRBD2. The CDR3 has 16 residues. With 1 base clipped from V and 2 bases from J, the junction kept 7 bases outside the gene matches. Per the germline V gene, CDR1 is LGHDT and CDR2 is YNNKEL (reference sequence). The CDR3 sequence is CASSQGATSFQETQYF. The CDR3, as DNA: TGTGCCAGCAGCCAAGGCGCGACTAGCTTTCAAGAGACCCAGTACTTC.